This T cell receptor beta chain was found in a study of control samples from healthy donors and cancer patients. Per germline, CDR1 KGHSH and CDR2 LQKENI. The CDR3 is made up of 17 amino acids. J lost 1 base, V lost 4 bases, and 11 bases had no gene match. The assay was immunoSEQ multiplex PCR, and TCRdb's table has in-frame clones only and misses some. The sample has around 130,000 clones; about 86% are singletons. This chain joins TRBV18 and TRBJ1-1; 8 bases map to TRBD1. The sample taken for sequencing was blood. The receptor was isolated from a man aged 25-45 years in good health. The DNA for the CDR3 is TGTGCCAGCTCACTCAAACAGGGGGGTACTCAGAACACTGAAGCTTTCTTT. Translation gives CASSLKQGGTQNTEAFF.